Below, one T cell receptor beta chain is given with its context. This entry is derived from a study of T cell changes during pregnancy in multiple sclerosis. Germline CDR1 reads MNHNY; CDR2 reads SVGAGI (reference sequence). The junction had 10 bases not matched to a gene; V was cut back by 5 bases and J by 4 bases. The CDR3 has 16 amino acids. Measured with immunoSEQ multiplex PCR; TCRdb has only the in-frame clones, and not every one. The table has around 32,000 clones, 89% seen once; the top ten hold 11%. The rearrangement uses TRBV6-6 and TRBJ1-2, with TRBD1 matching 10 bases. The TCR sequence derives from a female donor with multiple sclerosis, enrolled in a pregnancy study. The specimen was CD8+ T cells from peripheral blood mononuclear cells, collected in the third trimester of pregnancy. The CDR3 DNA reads TGTGCCAGCAGTCCCCGGGACAGGGGAGTTGGCTATGGCTACACCTTC. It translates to CASSPRDRGVGYGYTF.